These T cell receptor beta chains were read from a single sample in a study of shared clonotypes between healthy human individuals. The protocol was immunoSEQ multiplex PCR, while the TCRdb copy is restricted to in-frame clones and leaves out a portion. The table lists fewer than 2.5 million clones, 93% of them singletons. Sequenced sample: naive CD4+ T cells from PBMCs. These receptors were obtained from a man younger than 35 in good health. Some clones in this sample may be carry-over from other donors' samples. CDR3s include the opening cysteine and the closing phenylalanine or tryptophan. A D gene is named only where the DNA matches it firmly. For some rows the clone size is stated as once, few or many, or as a class when expanded; others skip it.

clone_size j_call d_call v_call cdr3_aa cdr3_nt
- TRBJ2-7 - TRBV11-1 CASSFFNEQYF TGTGCCAGCAGCTTTTTCAACGAGCAGTACTTC
- TRBJ2-7 - TRBV9 CASSPRQAGLEQYF TGTGCCAGCAGCCCCCGACAGGCTGGCTTGGAGCAGTACTTC
once TRBJ2-5 TRBD2 TRBV9 CASSALAGGETQYF TGTGCCAGCAGCGCCTTAGCGGGAGGAGAGACCCAGTACTTC
- TRBJ2-1 TRBD2 TRBV28 CASSLGGRVYNEQFF TGTGCCAGCAGTTTAGGCGGGAGGGTGTACAATGAGCAGTTCTTC
- TRBJ1-2 - TRBV28 CASSFGSHGYGYTF TGTGCCAGCAGTTTCGGCAGTCATGGCTATGGCTACACCTTC
- TRBJ2-7 - TRBV7-3 CASSLRKGYEQYF TGTGCCAGCAGCCTTAGGAAGGGCTACGAGCAGTACTTC
- TRBJ2-1 - TRBV6-1 CASSELDSLGLFF TGTGCCAGCAGTGAATTGGATTCACTAGGTTTGTTCTTC
- TRBJ2-7 - TRBV28 CASSLVGFYEQYF TGTGCCAGCAGTTTAGTCGGATTCTACGAGCAGTACTTC
- TRBJ2-7 - TRBV11-2 CASSTIRGYSLYEQYF TGTGCCAGCAGTACAATCAGGGGTTACTCCCTTTACGAGCAGTACTTC
- TRBJ2-7 TRBD2 TRBV9 CASSSIWGGRASYEQYF TGTGCCAGCAGTTCGATATGGGGCGGGAGGGCTTCCTACGAGCAGTACTTC
- TRBJ2-1 - TRBV15 CATSSEGRSYNEQFF TGTGCCACCAGCAGCGAAGGGCGGTCCTACAATGAGCAGTTCTTC
- TRBJ1-4 - TRBV7-8 CASSLVGGLNEKLFF TGTGCCAGCAGCTTAGTTGGCGGATTAAATGAAAAACTGTTTTTT
- TRBJ1-2 - TRBV6-5 CASSSEGLGVHGYTF TGTGCCAGCAGTTCGGAGGGTTTGGGTGTTCACGGCTACACCTTC
- TRBJ1-1 TRBD1 TRBV7-8 CASSGRGGSGTEAFF TGTGCCAGCAGCGGCAGGGGGGGGTCTGGCACTGAAGCTTTCTTT
- TRBJ2-2 - TRBV18 CASSPDRHGELFF TGTGCCAGCTCACCCGACAGGCACGGGGAGCTGTTTTTT
- TRBJ1-5 TRBD1 TRBV28 CASSEGQGVIKPQHF TGTGCCAGCAGCGAAGGACAGGGGGTGATCAAGCCCCAGCATTTT
- TRBJ2-2 TRBD2 TRBV5-4 CASSGIAGEAGELFF TGTGCCAGCAGCGGAATAGCGGGAGAAGCCGGGGAGCTGTTTTTT
- TRBJ2-2 TRBD2 TRBV2 CASSAGTSGRVTGELFF TGTGCCAGCAGTGCCGGGACTAGCGGGAGGGTTACCGGGGAGCTGTTTTTT
- TRBJ1-2 - TRBV5-1 CASSWTVTNYGYTF TGCGCCAGCAGCTGGACAGTAACTAACTATGGCTACACCTTC
- TRBJ1-1 - TRBV19 CASSIVGTPEAFF TGTGCCAGTAGTATCGTCGGGACCCCCGAAGCTTTCTTT
- TRBJ2-7 - TRBV7-2 CASSLGLLIYEQYF TGTGCCAGCAGCTTAGGCCTACTGATTTACGAGCAGTACTTC
- TRBJ2-7 TRBD1 TRBV30 CAWSMAGGWLDPGSYEQYF TGTGCCTGGAGTATGGCAGGGGGCTGGTTGGACCCAGGAAGCTACGAGCAGTACTTC
- TRBJ1-1 - TRBV25-1 CASSEAGPPNTEAFF TGTGCCAGCAGTGAGGCAGGCCCCCCGAACACTGAAGCTTTCTTT
- TRBJ2-7 TRBD2 TRBV19 CASTPAGFSGWLDEQYF TGTGCCAGTACCCCCGCAGGGTTTAGCGGGTGGTTGGACGAGCAGTACTTC
few TRBJ1-1 - TRBV5-1 CASSPTASSNTEAFF TGCGCCAGCAGCCCCACTGCTTCGTCGAACACTGAAGCTTTCTTT
- TRBJ1-5 - TRBV7-9 CASSVLDGQPQHF TGTGCCAGCAGCGTTCTCGACGGCCAGCCCCAGCATTTT
- TRBJ1-1 - TRBV28 CASSLIPGIAFF TGTGCCAGCAGTTTAATCCCCGGGATTGCTTTCTTT
- TRBJ2-1 TRBD1 TRBV5-1 CASSLYTGTAYNEQFF TGCGCCAGCAGCTTGTATACAGGGACAGCCTACAATGAGCAGTTCTTC
- TRBJ2-7 - TRBV5-1 CASSWGLTDRKQYF TGCGCCAGCAGCTGGGGCCTGACAGACAGAAAGCAGTACTTC
- TRBJ2-5 - TRBV28 CASSTTSPPTQYF TGTGCCAGCAGTACTACCTCTCCGCCGACCCAGTACTTC
few TRBJ1-4 - TRBV7-9 CASSRPFFVADNEKLFF TGTGCCAGCAGCCGCCCGTTCTTTGTAGCCGATAATGAAAAACTGTTTTTT
- TRBJ2-3 - TRBV2 CASSVVTDTQYF TGTGCCAGCAGTGTAGTCACAGATACGCAGTATTTT
- TRBJ2-1 - TRBV11-3 CASSPSPARSSYNEQFF TGTGCCAGCAGCCCGAGTCCGGCCAGGAGCTCCTACAATGAGCAGTTCTTC
- TRBJ2-5 - TRBV7-2 CASSPDAHQETQYF TGTGCCAGCAGCCCTGACGCTCACCAAGAGACCCAGTACTTC
- TRBJ2-7 - TRBV5-4 CASSFTGSSYEQYF TGTGCCAGCAGCTTTACAGGGAGCTCCTACGAGCAGTACTTC
- TRBJ2-1 - TRBV7-6 CASSLGISGGYNEQFF TGTGCCAGCAGCTTAGGAATTAGCGGAGGGTACAATGAGCAGTTCTTC
- TRBJ2-3 - TRBV6-5 CASRLRIFTDTQYF TGTGCCAGTCGCCTCCGGATCTTCACAGATACGCAGTATTTT
- TRBJ2-2 - TRBV30 CAWAPVAGELFF TGTGCCTGGGCCCCTGTGGCCGGGGAGCTGTTTTTT
- TRBJ2-1 - TRBV7-8 CASRPRDFNEQFF TGTGCCAGCAGGCCCAGGGACTTTAATGAGCAGTTCTTC
- TRBJ2-2 - TRBV30 CAWSGGTGELFF TGTGCCTGGAGTGGAGGAACCGGGGAGCTGTTTTTT
- TRBJ1-5 - TRBV28 CASSRTGYNQPQHF TGTGCCAGCAGTAGAACAGGTTACAATCAGCCCCAGCATTTT
few TRBJ1-4 TRBD1 TRBV10-3 CAISESQGVIEKLFF TGTGCCATCAGTGAGTCTCAGGGGGTAATTGAAAAACTGTTTTTT
- TRBJ1-1 - TRBV7-9 CASSLGLVNTEAFF TGTGCCAGCAGCTTAGGTTTGGTAAACACTGAAGCTTTCTTT
- TRBJ1-2 - TRBV29-1 CSVSFALHGYTF TGCAGCGTTTCGTTTGCCCTCCATGGCTACACCTTC
- TRBJ2-5 - TRBV18 CASSPPGRRQETQYF TGTGCCAGCTCACCACCGGGACGCCGACAAGAGACCCAGTACTTC
- TRBJ2-5 TRBD2 TRBV27 CASSLGQREGETQYF TGTGCCAGCAGTTTAGGACAGCGGGAGGGTGAGACCCAGTACTTC
- TRBJ2-7 TRBD1 TRBV7-3 CASSLRGTAKTYEQYF TGTGCCAGCAGCTTAAGAGGGACAGCTAAGACCTACGAGCAGTACTTC
once TRBJ2-2 - TRBV4-1 CASSLGQRNTGELFF TGCGCCAGCAGTCTGGGACAACGGAACACCGGGGAGCTGTTTTTT
- TRBJ1-1 - TRBV6-1 CASSEFRTEAFF TGTGCCAGCAGTGAGTTTCGCACTGAAGCTTTCTTT
- TRBJ1-6 - TRBV27 CASSRGQFNSPLHF TGTGCCAGCAGCCGTGGACAGTTTAATTCACCCCTCCACTTT
- TRBJ2-6 - TRBV18 CASSPMARAASGANVLTF TGTGCCAGCTCACCTATGGCCAGGGCGGCCTCTGGGGCCAACGTCCTGACTTTC
- TRBJ1-1 - TRBV18 CASSRSSIQNTEAFF TGTGCCAGCTCACGATCCTCTATACAGAACACTGAAGCTTTCTTT
- TRBJ1-5 - TRBV5-4 CASHRMGSNQPQHF TGTGCCAGCCACAGGATGGGCAGCAATCAGCCCCAGCATTTT
- TRBJ2-1 - TRBV28 CASSLSANEQFF TGTGCCAGCAGTTTATCGGCCAATGAGCAGTTCTTC
- TRBJ1-1 - TRBV5-1 CASSLRGTEAFF TGCGCCAGCAGCTTGAGAGGGACAGAAGCTTTCTTT
- TRBJ1-1 - TRBV28 CASSGNRFSNTEAFF TGTGCCAGCAGTGGTAACAGGTTCTCGAACACTGAAGCTTTCTTT
- TRBJ1-6 - TRBV18 CASSYGQSDNSPLHF TGTGCCAGCTCCTACGGACAGAGCGATAATTCACCCCTCCACTTT
- TRBJ1-4 - TRBV7-2 CASSLAGHNEKLFF TGTGCCAGCAGCTTAGCTGGGCATAATGAAAAACTGTTTTTT
- TRBJ1-5 TRBD1 TRBV6-6 CASRSRDRGSQPQHF TGTGCCAGCAGGAGCCGGGACAGGGGGTCACAGCCCCAGCATTTT
once TRBJ2-2 - TRBV5-4 CASSSPSGELFF TGTGCCAGCAGCTCCCCGTCCGGGGAGCTGTTTTTT